This T cell receptor beta chain is drawn from a study of blood T cells in healthy people across ages (dated by TCRdb to the mid-2010s). A note on the overall study: In model experiments, template switching captured roughly one uniquely barcoded TCR beta cDNA molecule for every two T cells. To track age-related changes in TCR beta repertoire diversity, the study relied on deep sequencing normalized with unique cDNA molecular identifiers. The donors were divided into four age groups: young (average approximately 15 years), middle-aged (under 40), aged (about 60) and long-lived (around 87). To avoid experimental bias, donors of different ages were distributed randomly across sequencing lanes. Using the same blood draw, the study looked at two additional independent replicas of 1 million unique cDNA reads for two donors, one aged 18 to 30 and the other aged 80 or older. Study-wide findings and limitations: Compared with the aged group, more naive CD4+ T cells, fewer expanded clones and increased TCR diversity were shown by the long-lived group, suggesting age selection. The percentage of naive T cells measured by flow cytometry correlated strongly with observed TCR beta diversity. Bulk unsorted PBMC profiling prevented conclusive comparison of naive and antigen-experienced compartments. Estimates of total diversity based on one million sequenced T cells were regarded as lower bounds and as underestimates. Observed TCR beta diversity per million T cells fell roughly linearly with age, and a significant reduction was already apparent by age around 36. The CMV infection status of donors was not known, potentially confounding age-related changes in expanded clonotypes.

The donors were under 40 Caucasian individuals from Russia, aged roughly 6 to 95 years, who were systemically healthy. About 9.8 milliliters of peripheral blood were drawn from each donor into EDTA-treated Vacutainer tubes. Ficoll-Paque density-gradient centrifugation was used to isolate PBMCs, with at least 6.5 million obtained per sample. Trizol reagent was used to extract total RNA from the PBMCs, yielding at least 5.5 micrograms per sample. The percentages of naive CD45RAhigh/CD27high T cells were determined by flow cytometry on a PBMC aliquot from every donor. In the germline V gene, CDR1 corresponds to SGHTA and CDR2 to FQGNSA. The CDR3 runs 15 amino acids, cysteine and phenylalanine included. Kept here is only the CDR3 DNA, which spans 45 bases and is read in frame from base 1. V is pared back by 0 bases and J by 8 bases, with 14 bases lying between the germline termini. Receptor amplification or capture employed 5' RACE. The run used an Illumina HiSeq 2500. A second PCR of about 7 to 12 cycles was run with a J-beta primer mix and a sample-barcoded 5' primer. A unique molecular identifier was introduced onto each TCR beta cDNA molecule by a template-switch 5' adaptor carrying 12 random nucleotides. At least 3 million CDR3-containing paired-end reads were obtained from each sample. The Mint cDNA synthesis kit, primed by a TRBC-specific oligonucleotide, was used to synthesize first-strand cDNA from all RNA. All cDNA was treated with uracil-DNA glycosylase and then went through a first 18-cycle PCR with the universal primers M1SS and BC2_uni_R. The original pipeline was this. For normalization, 1 million high-quality reads were randomly selected from each sample, with every read carrying a distinct molecular identifier. Instead of being binned into consensus sequences, reads with shared molecular identifiers were discarded. MiTCR, with a Q25 quality threshold and the strictest error-elimination algorithm, was used for CDR3 identification, clonotype clustering and error correction. A nonparametric unseen species model using Euler transformation provided a lower-bound estimate of total TCR beta diversity. The public reads were reprocessed in TCRdb via fastp at Q25 and MiXCR, keeping in-frame beta chains. Rows with a matching CDR3 protein are joined into one entry that keeps the most common DNA and genes. None of the V and J calls come from the authors' own analysis; TCRdb made them. A total of roughly 800,000 distinct CDR3 sequences appear in this sample, more than 45% of them only once. The ten largest clones represent roughly 22% of the sample.

Comment on this clonotype: Its antigen is not yet known. The sample holds no much larger clone one base away, and base qualities are not on file.

The V gene is TRBV7-2 and the J gene is TRBJ2-1; TRBD1 might be the D gene, on 5 matching bases. Source material: blood. The clonotype originates from a man aged 25-45 years in good health. In nucleotide form, the sequence is TGTGCCAGCAGCTTAGCGCAGGGTAGGGGTGATGAGCAGTTCTTC. It specifies CASSLAQGRGDEQFF.